Shown below are 25 T cell receptor beta chains from a single sample sequenced in a study of identifying expanded T cells in peripheral blood. Repertoires were generated with immunoSEQ multiplex PCR, while TCRdb's copy carries only in-frame clones and drops some. The sample includes about 110,000 clones, around 89% of them seen just once. Sequencing was carried out using blood. These receptors were taken from a person between 18 and 75 years old in good health.

V is TRBV6-5 and J is TRBJ2-7, with D hard to call. V lost 5 bases and J lost 4, with 6 bases in between. CDR3 length equals 11 residues. Germline assignment: CDR1 MNHEY and CDR2 SVGAGI. CDR3 loop: CASSASYEQYF. The CDR3 DNA is TGTGCCAGCAGTGCATCGTACGAGCAGTACTTC.

The chain carries TRBV28 and TRBJ1-4; TRBD1 is a possible D gene (6 bases). The V end was cut by 0 bases, the J end by 8 bases, with 7 bases between. CDR3 length: 13 amino acids. Germline V gene sequence: CDR1 MDHEN, CDR2 SYDVKM. The CDR3 DNA is TGTGCCAGCAGTTTATGGCAGGGGGAAAAACTGTTTTTT. Translating gives CASSLWQGEKLFF.

In this sample, this clone turned up once. CDR3 nucleotides: TGCAGTGCATGGAGGGACACTGAAGCTTTCTTT. It translates to CSAWRDTEAFF. J is TRBJ1-1 and V is TRBV20-1; D unresolved. This CDR3 has 11 amino acids. V was clipped by 6 bases and J by 3 bases, with 8 bases between them. Germline loops: CDR1 DFQATT, CDR2 SNEGSKA (reference sequence).

V is TRBV19 and J is TRBJ2-7; 10 nucleotides align to TRBD1. The CDR3 totals 18 residues. Germline CDR1 is LNHDA and CDR2 is SQIVND (reference sequence). V gave up 7 bases and J gave up 3 bases; unmatched junction bases: 18. The CDR3 sequence: CASTARHLGQGIVYEQYF. The CDR3 DNA is TGTGCCAGTACCGCACGCCATCTGGGACAGGGGATAGTCTACGAGCAGTACTTC.

V usage is TRBV14 and J usage is TRBJ2-1, with D perhaps matching TRBD1 or TRBD2 (5 bases each). V lost 2 bases and J lost 5, with 10 bases in between. The CDR3 totals 14 residues. The germline gives CDR1 SGHDN, CDR2 FVKESK. This CDR3 is CASSQLGTDNEQFF. The CDR3 nucleotides read TGTGCCAGCAGCCAACTCGGGACGGACAATGAGCAGTTCTTC.

CDR3 DNA: TGCGCCAGCAGCTTGAACAGGGGGTATCTGTACGAGCAGTACTTC. Residues: CASSLNRGYLYEQYF. This chain joins TRBV5-1 and TRBJ2-7; 8 positions agree with TRBD1. The CDR3 is 15 residues long. Trimming cost V 1 base and J 4 bases; bases outside gene matches: 7. Germline-derived CDR1 and CDR2 are SGHRS and YFSETQ.

V usage is TRBV11-2 and J usage is TRBJ2-2; TRBD1 matches 7 bases. This CDR3 is built from 17 residues. CDR1 SGHAT and CDR2 FQNNGV come from the germline V gene. The J segment lost 7 bases and the V segment lost 0 bases, leaving 11 bases of the junction unmatched. In DNA form, the CDR3 reads TGTGCCAGCAGCTTAGAGTTGACGACAGGGTATATCGGGGAGCTGTTTTTT. Translation gives CASSLELTTGYIGELFF.

This chain links TRBV7-7 with TRBJ2-7, with 11 bases identical to TRBD1. CDR1 and CDR2 (germline): SSHAT, FNYEAQ (reference sequence). Trimming removed 2 bases from V and 7 bases from J; junction bases left unmatched: 4. The CDR3 covers 14 residues. The CDR3 protein is CASSLSRDRGEQYF. Written as DNA, the CDR3 is TGTGCCAGCAGCTTAAGCCGGGACAGGGGGGAGCAGTACTTC.

The rearrangement joins TRBV7-2 to TRBJ1-2, with 9 bases lining up with TRBD1. CDR1 and CDR2 from the germline V gene are SGHTA and FQGNSA. V lost 1 base to trimming and J lost 8 bases; unmatched junction nucleotides: 8. The CDR3 is 15 residues long. Here the CDR3 reads CASSLVGTGIRGYTF. The CDR3 DNA is TGTGCCAGCAGCTTAGTCGGGACAGGGATCAGAGGCTACACCTTC.

The chain combines TRBV30 with TRBJ1-2, with D perhaps matching TRBD1 (5 bases). CDR1 GTSNPN and CDR2 SVGIG come from the germline V gene (reference sequence). The CDR3 has 13 amino acids. Between the trimmed V and J ends, which lost 3 bases and 3 bases, there was a span of 11 bases. This CDR3 reads CAWRGTFDYGYTF. The CDR3 DNA follows: TGTGCCTGGAGGGGGACTTTTGACTATGGCTACACCTTC. The entire variable domain, with the rest obtained from reference TRBV30 and TRBJ1-2, is as follows: SQTIHQWPATLVQPVGSPLSLECTVEGTSNPNLYWYRQAAGRGLQLLFYSVGIGQISSEVPQNLSASRPQDRQFILSSKKLLLSDSGFYLCAWRGTFDYGYTFGSGTRLTVV.

This clone was picked up one time. This chain connects TRBV11-2 to TRBJ1-1; D remains unclear. The CDR3 runs 13 residues. The germline gives CDR1 SGHAT, CDR2 FQNNGV. Trimming shortened V by 5 bases and J by 3 bases, and 10 bases separated the two germline ends. The CDR3 loop reads CASSPRLDTEAFF. The CDR3 coding sequence is TGTGCCAGCAGCCCCCGGCTGGACACTGAAGCTTTCTTT.

The CDR3 sequence: CASRRALNLNEQFF. Here the CDR3 DNA reads TGTGCCAGCAGGCGGGCCCTGAATTTGAATGAGCAGTTCTTC. The genes are TRBV7-9 and TRBJ2-1, with D perhaps TRBD2 (5 bases). This CDR3 has 14 amino acids. V was clipped by 6 bases and J by 7 bases, with 16 bases between them. Germline lookup yields CDR1 SEHNR and CDR2 FQNEAQ (reference sequence).

The V gene is TRBV6-1, the J gene TRBJ2-7; 12 bases fit TRBD1. J gave up 0 bases and V 5 bases, and 2 bases lay outside the gene matches. The CDR3 has 15 amino acids. Per the germline V gene, CDR1 is MNHNS and CDR2 is SASEGT. The CDR3 sequence: CASSKGQGASYEQYF. CDR3 nucleotides: TGTGCCAGCAGTAAGGGACAGGGGGCCTCCTACGAGCAGTACTTC.

The V gene is TRBV6-5, the J gene TRBJ1-5, with D hard to call. The length of the CDR3 is 15 residues. V lost 6 bases, J lost 0 bases, and 12 bases lay in between. CDR1 and CDR2 (germline): MNHEY, SVGAGI. For the CDR3, the DNA is TGTGCCAGCAGGCCCACATCCTATAGCAATCAGCCCCAGCATTTT. It yields the protein CASRPTSYSNQPQHF.

This chain joins TRBV11-2 and TRBJ1-1; no reliable D call. V lost 3 bases and J lost 5, with 13 bases in between. In germline, CDR1 is SGHAT, CDR2 FQNNGV. This CDR3 is 14 amino acids long. CDR3 coding DNA: TGTGCCAGCAGCTTGGAGGGCGCAGGTACTGAAGCTTTCTTT. It is translated as CASSLEGAGTEAFF.

This clone showed up just once. The J gene is TRBJ1-5, the V gene TRBV5-1; a possible D gene is TRBD1 (6 bases). Germline CDR1 and CDR2: SGHRS and YFSETQ. This CDR3 has 15 residues. The germline V and J ends were trimmed by 0 bases and 8 bases, with 15 bases remaining between them. The CDR3 here is CASSLGGGGPEPQHF. The CDR3 DNA sequence: TGCGCCAGCAGCTTGGGCGGGGGGGGCCCGGAGCCCCAGCATTTT. Based on the CDR3 plus reference TRBV5-1 and TRBJ1-5, the full variable domain is KAGVTQTPRYLIKTRGQQVTLSCSPISGHRSVSWYQQTPGQGLQFLFEYFSETQRNKGNFPGRFSGRQFSNSRSEMNVSTLELGDSALYLCASSLGGGGPEPQHFGDGTRLSIL.

The CDR3 DNA sequence: TGTGCCACCAGCAGAGAGGTTCTTCCCACAGATACGCAGTATTTT. As protein: CATSREVLPTDTQYF. The chain links TRBV15 to TRBJ2-3, with no clear D. Germline CDR1 LNHNV, CDR2 YYDKDF (reference sequence). V lost 0 bases and J lost 2, with 9 bases in between. The CDR3 consists of 15 residues.

The rearrangement links TRBV19 to TRBJ2-7; D not certain. This CDR3 is 15 amino acids long. Trimming cost V 1 base and J 2 bases, with 12 bases left between them. The V gene's germline CDR1 is LNHDA and CDR2 SQIVND (reference sequence). Written as DNA, the CDR3 is TGTGCCAGTAGTATAGGATCAGGAGAGGCCTACGAGCAGTACTTC. Translation gives CASSIGSGEAYEQYF.

The rearrangement joins TRBV29-1 to TRBJ1-2, with D uncertain. The germline gives CDR1 SQVTM, CDR2 ANQGSEA. Trimming removed 5 bases at V and 8 bases at J, with 18 bases between. There are 13 residues in the CDR3. The CDR3, as DNA: TGCAGCGTTTACCCGGGGTCTAGGGAGGGCTACACCTTC. It codes for CSVYPGSREGYTF.

The chain joins TRBV5-1 to TRBJ2-5; D is perhaps TRBD1 (6 bases). The CDR3 contains 13 residues. Trimming removed 3 bases at V and 3 bases at J, with 9 bases between. The V gene's germline CDR1 is SGHRS and CDR2 YFSETQ. The CDR3 DNA reads as TGCGCCAGCAGCTCAGGGGTAAAAGAGACCCAGTACTTC. Residues: CASSSGVKETQYF.

CDR3 nucleotides: TGTGCAAGTCGCTTAGTCGGCTACGAGCAGTACTTC. This sequence encodes CASRLVGYEQYF. The chain employs TRBV12-2 and TRBJ2-7; the table's D gene call, TRBD2, was not cross checked with the DNA. TRBV12-2 is deemed a pseudogene. This CDR3 is 12 amino acids long.

The chain combines TRBV7-6 with TRBJ2-5; no clear D gene. Trimming stripped 4 bases from V and 2 bases from J, with 8 bases between. This CDR3 contains 13 residues. Germline loops: CDR1 SGHVS, CDR2 FNYEAQ. Written as DNA, the CDR3 is TGTGCCAGCAGCTGGGCAGAGCAAGAGACCCAGTACTTC. This sequence encodes CASSWAEQETQYF.

V and J are TRBV2 and TRBJ1-5; TRBD1 matches at 7 bases. J lost 5 bases, V lost 7 bases, and 8 bases had no gene match. The CDR3 totals 14 residues. Germline V gives CDR1 SNHLY, CDR2 FYNNEI. The CDR3 DNA reads as TGTGCCAGCAAGTGGACAGGAGGGGATCAGCCCCAGCATTTT. This gives the protein CASKWTGGDQPQHF. Full variable domain (outside the CDR3, taken from reference TRBV2 and TRBJ1-5): EPEVTQTPSHQVTQMGQEVILRCVPISNHLYFYWYRQILGQKVEFLVSFYNNEISEKSEIFDDQFSVERPDGSNFTLKIRSTKLEDSAMYFCASKWTGGDQPQHFGDGTRLSIL.

The genes are TRBV5-1 and TRBJ2-2, with D hard to call. V was shortened by 0 bases and J by 3 bases, with 9 bases between the two germline ends. Per germline, CDR1 SGHRS and CDR2 YFSETQ. This CDR3 contains 15 residues. In DNA, the CDR3 is TGCGCCAGCAGCTTGGATGGAATTGACACCGGGGAGCTGTTTTTT. It codes for CASSLDGIDTGELFF.

The V and J genes are TRBV2 and TRBJ1-5, with D possibly matching TRBD1 (6 bases). Germline CDR1 and CDR2: SNHLY and FYNNEI. Trimming took 4 bases from V and 4 from J, leaving 14 bases between them. The CDR3 runs to 15 residues. The CDR3 reads CASSVETGGNQPQHF. CDR3 sequence (DNA): TGTGCCAGCAGTGTTGAGACAGGAGGGAATCAGCCCCAGCATTTT.